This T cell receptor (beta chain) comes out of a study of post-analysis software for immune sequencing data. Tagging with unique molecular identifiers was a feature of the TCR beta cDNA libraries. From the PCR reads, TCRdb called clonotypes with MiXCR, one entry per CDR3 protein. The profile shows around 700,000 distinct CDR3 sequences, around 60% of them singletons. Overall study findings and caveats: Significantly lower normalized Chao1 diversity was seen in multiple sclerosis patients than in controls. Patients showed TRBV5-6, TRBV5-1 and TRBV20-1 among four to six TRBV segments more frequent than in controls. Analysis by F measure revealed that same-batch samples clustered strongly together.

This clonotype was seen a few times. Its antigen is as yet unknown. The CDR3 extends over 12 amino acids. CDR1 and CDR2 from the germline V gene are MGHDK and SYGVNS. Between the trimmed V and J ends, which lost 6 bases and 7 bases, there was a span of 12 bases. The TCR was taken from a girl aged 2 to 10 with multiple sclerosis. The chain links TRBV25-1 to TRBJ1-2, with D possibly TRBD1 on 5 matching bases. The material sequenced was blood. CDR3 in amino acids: CASRNWDGGYTF. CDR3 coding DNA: TGTGCCAGCAGAAATTGGGACGGTGGCTACACCTTC.